This T cell receptor beta chain is drawn from a study of blood T cell repertoires in COVID-19 (dated by TCRdb to the early 2020s). Background for the entire study: The collaborator samples originated in the United States, Italy and Spain and spanned the acute and convalescent phases of COVID-19. The material from the prospective study consisted of cDNA or gDNA derived from T cells, B-cell-depleted T cells, or PBMCs. The dataset comprised deeply sampled blood TCRbeta repertoires from subjects exposed to, actively infected with, or recovered from COVID-19. A freely available public database, intended as a resource for researchers studying the immune response to SARS-CoV-2, is where the repertoires were released. The samples were drawn from two sources: the first 160 participants of the ongoing ImmuneRACE study, and fewer than 1,500 subjects contributed by 6 global collaborators. The sample metadata nearly always contained a de-identified subject ID, COVID-19 status, age in years and sex. HLA class I and class II types, where available, came from metadata supplied by the sample provider rather than from assay-based typing. Results and caveats for the whole study, not just this receptor: Clinical and demographic metadata were provided uncurated, with the amount varying by source and participant.

Note on this clone: This clone's antigen is unknown. No base qualities exist here, and no much larger clone lies one base off it.

From a lookup of the germline V gene, CDR1 and CDR2 are LGHNA and YSLEER. Counted from cysteine to phenylalanine, this CDR3 has 15 amino acids. The sequence is cut down to CDR3 DNA, 45 bases in frame from base 1. Relative to germline, V is 0 bases shorter and J is 5 bases shorter, with 11 bases between their ends. Whole blood was collected in K2EDTA tubes by collaborating institutions according to the institutions' own protocols. For TCRbeta analysis, collaborators shipped samples as frozen whole blood, isolated PBMCs, or DNA extracted from either of those sample types. TCRbeta CDR3 regions were amplified from genomic DNA by means of the immunoSEQ Assay, a bias-controlled multiplex PCR. The paper's data handling went like this. Nucleated cell counts per sample were estimated from amplification of reference gene primers within the assay. Sequence reads were collapsed and filtered to measure the absolute abundance of every unique TCRbeta CDR3 rearrangement. For each sample, productive Simpson clonality was calculated as the square root of Simpson's diversity index across productive rearrangements. Entries here come from immuneACCESS through TCRdb and include only in-frame sequences with V and J called. Some clones fail to appear in such tables; in the studies checked, an unresolved V gene covers under half of the shortfall, and the cause of the remainder is unknown. The D gene and trimming were derived from the DNA, and the V and J assignments and clone size from that table. This sample gives some 150,000 clones in total; about 82% of them show up just once. The top ten constitute 8.2% of the sample.

The receptor chain draws on TRBV4-3 and TRBJ1-5; matching of 5 bases hints at TRBD1 as the D gene. This TCR was sampled from a woman aged 60-70 years with acute or convalescent COVID-19. Sequenced material: peripheral blood. The bases read TGCGCCAGCAGCCAAGATCCAGGGTTAGATCAGCCCCAGCATTTT. Translated, this is CASSQDPGLDQPQHF.